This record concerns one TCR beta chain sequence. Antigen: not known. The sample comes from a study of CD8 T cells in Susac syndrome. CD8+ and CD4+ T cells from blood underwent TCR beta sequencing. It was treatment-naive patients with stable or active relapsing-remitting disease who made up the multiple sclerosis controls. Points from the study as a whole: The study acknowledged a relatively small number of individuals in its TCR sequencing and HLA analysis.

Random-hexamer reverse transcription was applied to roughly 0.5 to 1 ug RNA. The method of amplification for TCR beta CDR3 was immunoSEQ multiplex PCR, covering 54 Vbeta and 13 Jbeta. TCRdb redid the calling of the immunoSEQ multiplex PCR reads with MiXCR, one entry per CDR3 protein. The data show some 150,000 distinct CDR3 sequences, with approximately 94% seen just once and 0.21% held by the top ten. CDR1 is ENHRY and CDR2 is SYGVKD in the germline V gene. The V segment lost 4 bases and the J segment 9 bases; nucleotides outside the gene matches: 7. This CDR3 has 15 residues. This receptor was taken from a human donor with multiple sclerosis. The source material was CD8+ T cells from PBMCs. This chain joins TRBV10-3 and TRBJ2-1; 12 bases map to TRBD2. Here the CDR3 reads CAISVTSGGKPEQFF. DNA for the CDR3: TGTGCCATCAGTGTGACTAGCGGGGGCAAGCCTGAGCAGTTCTTC.